A selection of T cell receptor beta chains follows, all from one sample in a study of blood T cell repertoires in COVID-19. Method: immunoSEQ multiplex PCR; TCRdb's copy keeps in-frame clones and lacks some. The table has roughly 250,000 clones, approximately 83% seen once. The sequencing sample was made of PBMCs or T cells enriched from blood (not recorded which). The receptor source for this set is a woman aged 45 to 65 who had recovered from COVID-19. Both conserved end residues are part of each CDR3. The D gene is left open where the match is weak. Where a row states a size, it is once, few, many or the class of an expanded clone; other rows omit it.

TGTGCCAGCAGTCCGTCTGGGACTAGCGGGAGTTGGACCCAGTACTTC CASSPSGTSGSWTQYF TRBD2 TRBV28 - TRBJ2-5 16
TGTGCCAGCAGCTCCGACAGGGCGGGGGGCGAGTCCTATAATTCACCCCTCCACTTT CASSSDRAGGESYNSPLHF TRBD1 TRBV27 - TRBJ1-6 19
TGCGCCAGCAGCCAATCCGGACTAGCGGGAGGGCCTAGTCGCACAGATACGCAGTATTTT CASSQSGLAGGPSRTDTQYF TRBD2 TRBV4-1 once TRBJ2-3 20
TGTGCCAGCAGCTTAGGCTATGAAAACATTCAGTACTTC CASSLGYENIQYF - TRBV7-2 - TRBJ2-4 13
TGTGCCAGCAGCGTCGGACTGATCTCTGAAGCTTTCTTT CASSVGLISEAFF - TRBV12-3/TRBV12-4 - TRBJ1-1 13
TGTGCCAGTAAGCGGGCCGGGGGGACAGATACGCAGTATTTT CASKRAGGTDTQYF TRBD2 TRBV6-5 - TRBJ2-3 14
TGCGCCAGCGCGGGACAGGAGAACACTGAAGCTTTCTTT CASAGQENTEAFF TRBD1 TRBV10-1 few TRBJ1-1 13
TGTGCCAGCAGTTTCTTACAGGGAGCGGACGAGCAGTACTTC CASSFLQGADEQYF - TRBV28 - TRBJ2-7 14
TGTGCCAGCAGTTCCCCCGACGGGACTAGCGGGAGAAGGAAGCAGTACTTC CASSSPDGTSGRRKQYF TRBD2 TRBV28 - TRBJ2-7 17
TGTGCCAGCCAGCCAGGCTCCGGAAACACCATATATTTT CASQPGSGNTIYF - TRBV28 - TRBJ1-3 13
TGTGCCAGCAGCCTCGGGACTAGCGGTAACACCGGGGAGCTGTTTTTT CASSLGTSGNTGELFF TRBD2 TRBV9 - TRBJ2-2 16
TGCGCCAGCAGCTTGTCAGGCCTCTATGGCTACACCTTC CASSLSGLYGYTF - TRBV5-1 - TRBJ1-2 13
TGTGCCAGCAGCCCGCGGGGGAAGACCTACGAGCAGTACTTC CASSPRGKTYEQYF TRBD2 TRBV3-1/TRBV3-2 - TRBJ2-7 14
TGCGCCAGCAGCTTGGGGGGACAGAGATATCAGCCCCAGCATTTT CASSLGGQRYQPQHF TRBD1 TRBV5-1 - TRBJ1-5 15
TGTGCCAGCAGACAAGGACAGGGGGCTTCCTATGGCTACACCTTC CASRQGQGASYGYTF TRBD1 TRBV28 - TRBJ1-2 15
TGTGCCAGTAGTGCATTAGCGGGAGGTTCAGATACGCAGTATTTT CASSALAGGSDTQYF TRBD2 TRBV19 - TRBJ2-3 15
TGCAGCGCCTATGCCGGGACAGGCAGGAATGAGCAGTTCTTC CSAYAGTGRNEQFF TRBD1 TRBV29-1 - TRBJ2-1 14
TGTGCCAGCAGCTTAGGAGGACAGAATTCACCCCTCCACTTT CASSLGGQNSPLHF - TRBV11-1 - TRBJ1-6 14
TGCAGTGCTAGTAGGAGAGGAGGGTATGGCTACACCTTC CSASRRGGYGYTF - TRBV20-1 once TRBJ1-2 13